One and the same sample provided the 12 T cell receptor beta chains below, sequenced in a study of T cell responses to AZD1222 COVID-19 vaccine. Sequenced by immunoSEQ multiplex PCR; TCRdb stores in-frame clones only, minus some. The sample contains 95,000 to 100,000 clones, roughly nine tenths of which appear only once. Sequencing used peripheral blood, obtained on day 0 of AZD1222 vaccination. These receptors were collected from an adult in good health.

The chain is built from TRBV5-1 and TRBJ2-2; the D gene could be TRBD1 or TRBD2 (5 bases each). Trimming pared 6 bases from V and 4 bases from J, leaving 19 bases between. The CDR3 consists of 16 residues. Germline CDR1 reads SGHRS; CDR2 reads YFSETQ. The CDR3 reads CASTLMGESPTGELFF. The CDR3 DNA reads TGCGCCAGCACCCTGATGGGGGAGTCGCCCACCGGGGAGCTGTTTTTT.

CDR3 protein: CASRIGDTDYEQYF. Written as DNA, the CDR3 is TGCGCCAGTCGCATCGGGGACACCGACTACGAGCAGTACTTC. The J gene is TRBJ2-7, the V gene TRBV10-1, with D perhaps matching TRBD1 (6 bases). Per germline, CDR1 WNHNN and CDR2 SYGVQD (reference sequence). Trimming removed 9 bases at V and 3 bases at J, with 18 bases between. The length of the CDR3 is 14 residues.

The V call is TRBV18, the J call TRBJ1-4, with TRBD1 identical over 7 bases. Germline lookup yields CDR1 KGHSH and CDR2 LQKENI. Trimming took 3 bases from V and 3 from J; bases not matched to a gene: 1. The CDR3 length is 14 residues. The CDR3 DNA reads TGTGCCAGCTCACCGACAGGGTCTAATGAAAAACTGTTTTTT. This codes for CASSPTGSNEKLFF. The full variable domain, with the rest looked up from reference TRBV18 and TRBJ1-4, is NAGVMQNPRHLVRRRGQEARLRCSPMKGHSHVYWYRQLPEEGLKFMVYLQKENIIDESGMPKERFSAEFPKEGPSILRIQQVVRGDSAAYFCASSPTGSNEKLFFGSGTQLSVL.

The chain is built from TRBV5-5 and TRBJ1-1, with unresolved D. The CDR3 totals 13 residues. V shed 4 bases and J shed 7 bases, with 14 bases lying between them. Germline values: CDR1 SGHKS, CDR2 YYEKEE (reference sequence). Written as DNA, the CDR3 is TGTGCCAGCAGCATCACCGGTAAAAATGAAGCTTTCTTT. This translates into CASSITGKNEAFF.

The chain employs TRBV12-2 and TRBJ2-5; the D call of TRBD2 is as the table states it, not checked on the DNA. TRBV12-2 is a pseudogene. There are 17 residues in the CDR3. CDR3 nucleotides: TGTGCAAGTCGCTTAGCGGCTAGCGGGGGCCACCAAGAGACCCAGTACTTC. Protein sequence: CASRLAASGGHQETQYF.

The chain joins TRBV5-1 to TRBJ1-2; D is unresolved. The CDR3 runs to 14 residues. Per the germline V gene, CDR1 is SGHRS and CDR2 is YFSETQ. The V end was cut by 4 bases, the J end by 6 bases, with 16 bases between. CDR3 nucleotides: TGCGCCAGCAGCCCTACGGGGTGGGATAATGGCTACACCTTC. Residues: CASSPTGWDNGYTF.

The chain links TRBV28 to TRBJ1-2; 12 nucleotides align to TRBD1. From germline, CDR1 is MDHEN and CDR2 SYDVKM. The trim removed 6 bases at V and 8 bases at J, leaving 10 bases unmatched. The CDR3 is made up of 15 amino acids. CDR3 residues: CASSYPGQGARGYTF. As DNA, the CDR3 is TGTGCCAGCAGCTACCCGGGACAGGGGGCGCGAGGCTACACCTTC.

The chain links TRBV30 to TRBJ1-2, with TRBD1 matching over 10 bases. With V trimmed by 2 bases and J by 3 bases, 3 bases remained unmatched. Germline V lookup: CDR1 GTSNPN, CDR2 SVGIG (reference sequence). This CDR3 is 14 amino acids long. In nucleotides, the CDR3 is TGTGCCTGGAGTACCGGACAGGGGGACTATGGCTACACCTTC. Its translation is CAWSTGQGDYGYTF.

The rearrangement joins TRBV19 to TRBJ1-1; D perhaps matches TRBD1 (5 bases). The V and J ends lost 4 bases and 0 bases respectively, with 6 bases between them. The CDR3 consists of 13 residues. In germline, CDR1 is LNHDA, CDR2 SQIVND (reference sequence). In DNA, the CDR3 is TGTGCCAGTAGTAAGGGGTTGAACACTGAAGCTTTCTTT. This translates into CASSKGLNTEAFF.

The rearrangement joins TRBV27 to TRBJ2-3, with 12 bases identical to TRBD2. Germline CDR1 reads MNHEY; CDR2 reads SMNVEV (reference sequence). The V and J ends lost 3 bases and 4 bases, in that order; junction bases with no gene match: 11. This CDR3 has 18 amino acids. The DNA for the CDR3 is TGTGCCAGCAGTTTCCTAGCGGGGGGGCCGTCGGTCGCAGATACGCAGTATTTT. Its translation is CASSFLAGGPSVADTQYF.

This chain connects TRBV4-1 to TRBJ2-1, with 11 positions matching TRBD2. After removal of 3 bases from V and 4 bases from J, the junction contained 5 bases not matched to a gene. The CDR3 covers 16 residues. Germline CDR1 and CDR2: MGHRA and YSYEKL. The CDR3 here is CASSHVAGGLYNEQFF. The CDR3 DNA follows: TGCGCCAGCAGCCATGTAGCGGGGGGGCTATACAATGAGCAGTTCTTC.

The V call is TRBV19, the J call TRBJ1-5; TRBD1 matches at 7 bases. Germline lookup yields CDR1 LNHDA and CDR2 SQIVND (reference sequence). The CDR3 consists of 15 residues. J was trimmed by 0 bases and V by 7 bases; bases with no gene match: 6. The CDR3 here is CASNLHRGSNQPQHF. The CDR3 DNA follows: TGTGCCAGTAATCTTCACAGGGGTAGCAATCAGCCCCAGCATTTT.